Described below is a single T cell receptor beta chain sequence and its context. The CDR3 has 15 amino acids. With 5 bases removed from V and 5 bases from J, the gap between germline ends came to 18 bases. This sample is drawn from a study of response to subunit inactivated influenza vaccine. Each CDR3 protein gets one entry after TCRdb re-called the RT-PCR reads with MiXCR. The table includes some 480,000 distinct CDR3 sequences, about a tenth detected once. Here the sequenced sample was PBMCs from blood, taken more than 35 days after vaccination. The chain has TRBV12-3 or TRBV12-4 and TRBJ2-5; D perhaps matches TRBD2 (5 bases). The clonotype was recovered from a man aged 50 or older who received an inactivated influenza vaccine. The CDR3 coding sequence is TGTGCCAGCAGTCGGAACACCGGGAACGTCGAGACCCAGTACTTC. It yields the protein CASSRNTGNVETQYF.